A selection of T cell receptor beta chains follows, all from one sample in a study of blood T cell repertoires in COVID-19. The table came from immunoSEQ multiplex PCR; TCRdb's copy has only in-frame clones and leaves some out. The sample consists of approximately 320,000 clones, more than 75% of them appearing once. The material sequenced was PBMCs or T cells enriched from blood (not recorded which). These receptors were taken from a man in his 60s who had recovered from COVID-19. The CDR3 runs from the conserved cysteine through the conserved F or W. The D gene is left open where the match is weak. Size is stated for part of the rows, as once, few or many counts, or as a class when the clone is expanded.

v_gene	abundance	j_gene	d_gene	CDR3aa	CDR3nt
TRBV6-2/TRBV6-3	NA	TRBJ2-7	TRBD2	CASSYSTSGSYEQYF	TGTGCCAGCAGTTACTCGACTAGCGGCTCCTACGAGCAGTACTTC
TRBV10-3	NA	TRBJ1-1	NA	CAIRGPGVTEAFF	TGTGCCATCAGAGGGCCCGGGGTCACTGAAGCTTTCTTT
TRBV5-1	NA	TRBJ2-5	TRBD1	CASSLSPTGTGEETQYF	TGCGCCAGCAGCTTGTCCCCCACCGGGACAGGGGAAGAGACCCAGTACTTC
TRBV10-3	NA	TRBJ1-5	NA	CAISPGDQPQHF	TGTGCCATCAGTCCGGGGGATCAGCCCCAGCATTTT
TRBV10-2	NA	TRBJ1-1	NA	CASSESRRDTEAFF	TGCGCCAGCAGTGAAAGTCGGAGGGACACTGAAGCTTTCTTT
TRBV4-1	NA	TRBJ2-6	TRBD1	CASSRGQGSSGANVLTF	TGCGCCAGCAGCCGAGGACAGGGTAGTTCTGGGGCCAACGTCCTGACTTTC
TRBV3-1/TRBV3-2	NA	TRBJ1-1	TRBD1	CASSQRTGLNTEAFF	TGTGCCAGCAGCCAAAGGACAGGATTGAACACTGAAGCTTTCTTT
TRBV6-5	NA	TRBJ2-5	NA	CASSYSPLGGETQYF	TGTGCCAGCAGTTACTCGCCCCTAGGGGGAGAGACCCAGTACTTC
TRBV11-2	NA	TRBJ2-7	NA	CASSPLLAAPLEQYF	TGTGCCAGCAGTCCACTTTTGGCGGCCCCCCTCGAGCAGTACTTC
TRBV4-1	NA	TRBJ2-7	NA	CASSQEHGGSYEQYF	TGCGCCAGCAGCCAAGAACACGGCGGCTCCTACGAGCAGTACTTC
TRBV4-1	NA	TRBJ2-7	TRBD2	CASSQGTSAIYEQYF	TGCGCCAGCAGCCAAGGGACTAGCGCCATCTACGAGCAGTACTTC
TRBV2	NA	TRBJ2-5	NA	CASKGLWGGGETQYF	TGTGCCAGCAAGGGGTTGTGGGGGGGCGGAGAGACCCAGTACTTC
TRBV6-5	NA	TRBJ1-4	NA	CASGQKSGGEKLFF	TGTGCCAGCGGTCAAAAATCGGGCGGGGAAAAACTGTTTTTT
TRBV19	NA	TRBJ1-5	NA	CASSIFHGNQPQHF	TGTGCCAGTAGTATTTTTCATGGCAATCAGCCCCAGCATTTT
TRBV19	NA	TRBJ2-2	TRBD2	CASSMSVANGRDTGELFF	TGTGCCAGTAGTATGTCAGTGGCGAACGGGAGGGACACCGGGGAGCTGTTTTTT
TRBV29-1	NA	TRBJ2-3	NA	CSFDKSTDTQYF	TGCAGCTTCGACAAGAGCACAGATACGCAGTATTTT
TRBV4-1	NA	TRBJ1-5	NA	CASSQGTANQPQHF	TGCGCCAGCAGCCAAGGGACAGCAAATCAGCCCCAGCATTTT
TRBV11-2	NA	TRBJ2-3	NA	CASSLSLSTDTQYF	TGTGCCAGCAGCTTATCATTGAGCACAGATACGCAGTATTTT
TRBV7-2	NA	TRBJ2-2	NA	CASSFGLQNTGELFF	TGTGCCAGCAGCTTCGGTCTCCAGAACACCGGGGAGCTGTTTTTT
TRBV28	NA	TRBJ2-1	NA	CASTLPTGAGGNEQFF	TGTGCCAGCACCCTCCCCACCGGAGCAGGCGGGAATGAGCAGTTCTTC
TRBV25-1	NA	TRBJ2-7	NA	CASSDGLSYEQYF	TGTGCCAGCAGTGATGGGCTCTCCTACGAGCAGTACTTC
TRBV5-4	NA	TRBJ2-4	NA	CASSLGTTRVNIQYF	TGTGCCAGCAGCTTGGGGACCACGCGGGTCAACATTCAGTACTTC
TRBV9	once	TRBJ2-5	TRBD1	CASSVGDRGQETQYF	TGTGCCAGCAGCGTGGGGGACAGGGGACAAGAGACCCAGTACTTC
TRBV4-1	once	TRBJ1-1	NA	CASSQIGGINTEAFF	TGCGCCAGCAGCCAAATTGGCGGAATTAACACTGAAGCTTTCTTT
TRBV6-5	NA	TRBJ2-2	NA	CASRTWGDTGELFF	TGTGCCAGCAGGACTTGGGGGGACACCGGGGAGCTGTTTTTT
TRBV5-8	once	TRBJ2-2	TRBD2	CASSFGGMVTGELFF	TGTGCCAGCAGCTTCGGGGGGATGGTAACCGGGGAGCTGTTTTTT
TRBV7-3	NA	TRBJ2-2	NA	CASRPGGSAGELFF	TGTGCCAGCAGGCCAGGGGGGTCGGCCGGGGAGCTGTTTTTT
TRBV15	NA	TRBJ2-1	TRBD2	CATSRDPPGLAGGNEQFF	TGTGCCACCAGCAGAGACCCGCCGGGACTAGCGGGAGGGAATGAGCAGTTCTTC
TRBV9	NA	TRBJ2-1	TRBD1	CASRRGTDNNEQFF	TGTGCCAGCAGGAGGGGGACAGATAACAATGAGCAGTTCTTC
TRBV19	NA	TRBJ1-6	NA	CASSPQISSYNSPLHF	TGTGCCAGTAGCCCACAGATCAGCTCCTATAATTCACCCCTCCACTTT
TRBV19	NA	TRBJ1-5	NA	CASTSIRGDSNQPQHF	TGTGCCAGTACCAGCATCAGGGGAGATAGCAATCAGCCCCAGCATTTT
TRBV5-4	NA	TRBJ2-1	NA	CASSPQGTHNEQFF	TGTGCCAGCAGCCCTCAGGGGACCCACAATGAGCAGTTCTTC
TRBV4-3	NA	TRBJ1-3	NA	CASSPGPGSGNTIYF	TGCGCCAGCAGCCCAGGGCCGGGTTCTGGAAACACCATATATTTT
TRBV29-1	NA	TRBJ2-1	TRBD2	CSAAGTSGRPYYNEQFF	TGCAGCGCCGCCGGGACTAGCGGGAGGCCCTACTACAATGAGCAGTTCTTC
TRBV4-3	NA	TRBJ2-3	NA	CASSQEPGVGADTQYF	TGCGCCAGCAGCCAAGAGCCGGGAGTTGGGGCAGATACGCAGTATTTT
TRBV7-3	NA	TRBJ2-1	TRBD2	CASSLWGGRVDEQFF	TGTGCCAGCAGCTTATGGGGCGGGAGGGTCGATGAGCAGTTCTTC
TRBV2	once	TRBJ2-1	NA	CASRTQKYNEQFF	TGTGCCAGCAGAACACAAAAATACAATGAGCAGTTCTTC
TRBV19	NA	TRBJ1-1	NA	CASTIRVADMNTEAFF	TGTGCCAGTACCATAAGAGTTGCAGACATGAACACTGAAGCTTTCTTT
TRBV15	NA	TRBJ2-6	TRBD1	CATSRGGQGNVLTF	TGTGCCACCAGCAGGGGGGGACAGGGCAACGTCCTGACTTTC
TRBV2	few	TRBJ2-5	NA	CASSGTRLETQYF	TGTGCCAGCAGTGGAACTAGGCTGGAGACCCAGTACTTC
TRBV6-1	NA	TRBJ2-1	NA	CASSELAGFAGNEQFF	TGTGCCAGCAGTGAATTGGCGGGATTTGCGGGCAATGAGCAGTTCTTC
TRBV27	NA	TRBJ1-2	NA	CASSLQGQGNYGYTF	TGTGCCAGCAGTTTACAGGGGCAGGGTAACTATGGCTACACCTTC